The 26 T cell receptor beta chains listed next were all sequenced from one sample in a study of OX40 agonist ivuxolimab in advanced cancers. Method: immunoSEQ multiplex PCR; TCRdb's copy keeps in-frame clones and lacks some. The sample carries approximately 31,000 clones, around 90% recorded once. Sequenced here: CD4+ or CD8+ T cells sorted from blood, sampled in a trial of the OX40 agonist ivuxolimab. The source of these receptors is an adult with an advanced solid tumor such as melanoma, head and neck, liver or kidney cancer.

CDR3 nucleotide sequence: TGCAGCGTCAGGGGCCCAGCTGATAACTATGGCTACACCTTC. This gives the protein CSVRGPADNYGYTF. The chain recombines TRBV29-1 with TRBJ1-2, with TRBD1 as a possible D gene (6 bases). Germline V gives CDR1 SQVTM, CDR2 ANQGSEA. V lost 6 bases and J 1 base, leaving 15 bases between the germline ends. There are 14 residues in the CDR3. Variable domain in full (rest from reference TRBV29-1 and TRBJ1-2): SAVISQKPSRDICQRGTSLTIQCQVDSQVTMMFWYRQQPGQSLTLIATANQGSEATYESGFVIDKFPISRPNLTFSTLTVSNMSPEDSSIYLCSVRGPADNYGYTFGSGTRLTVV.

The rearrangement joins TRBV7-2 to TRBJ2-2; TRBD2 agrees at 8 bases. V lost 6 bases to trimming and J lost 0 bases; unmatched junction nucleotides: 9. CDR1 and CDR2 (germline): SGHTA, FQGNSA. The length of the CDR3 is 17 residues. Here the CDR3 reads CASRPRAGLANTGELFF. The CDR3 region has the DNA TGTGCCAGCAGGCCCAGGGCGGGACTAGCGAACACCGGGGAGCTGTTTTTT. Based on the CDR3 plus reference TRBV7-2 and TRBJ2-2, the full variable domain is GAGVSQSPSNKVTEKGKDVELRCDPISGHTALYWYRQSLGQGLEFLIYFQGNSAPDKSGLPSDRFSAERTGGSVSTLTIQRTQQEDSAVYLCASRPRAGLANTGELFFGEGSRLTVL.

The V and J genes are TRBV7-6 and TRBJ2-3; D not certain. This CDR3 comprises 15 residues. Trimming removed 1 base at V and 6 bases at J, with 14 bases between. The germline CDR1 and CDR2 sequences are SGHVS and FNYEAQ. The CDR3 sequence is CASSLGFAASDTQYF. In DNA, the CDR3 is TGTGCCAGCAGCTTAGGATTCGCAGCGTCCGATACGCAGTATTTT.

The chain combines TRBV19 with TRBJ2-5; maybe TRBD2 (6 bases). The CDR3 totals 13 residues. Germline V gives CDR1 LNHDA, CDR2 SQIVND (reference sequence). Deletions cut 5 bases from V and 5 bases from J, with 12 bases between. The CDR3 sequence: CASSLGREETQYF. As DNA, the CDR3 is TGTGCCAGTAGTCTCGGCCGGGAGGAGACCCAGTACTTC.

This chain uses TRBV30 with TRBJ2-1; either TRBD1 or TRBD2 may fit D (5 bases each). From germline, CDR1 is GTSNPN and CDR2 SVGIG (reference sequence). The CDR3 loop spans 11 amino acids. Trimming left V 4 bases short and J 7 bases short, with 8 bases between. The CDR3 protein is CAWKGRNEQFF. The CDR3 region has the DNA TGTGCCTGGAAGGGACGGAATGAGCAGTTCTTC.

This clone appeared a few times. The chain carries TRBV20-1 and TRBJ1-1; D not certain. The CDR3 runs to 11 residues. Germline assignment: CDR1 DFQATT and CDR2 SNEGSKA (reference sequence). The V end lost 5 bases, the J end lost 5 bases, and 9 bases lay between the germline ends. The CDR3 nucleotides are TGCAGTGCTTGGTCCCAGACTGAAGCTTTCTTT. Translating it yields CSAWSQTEAFF.

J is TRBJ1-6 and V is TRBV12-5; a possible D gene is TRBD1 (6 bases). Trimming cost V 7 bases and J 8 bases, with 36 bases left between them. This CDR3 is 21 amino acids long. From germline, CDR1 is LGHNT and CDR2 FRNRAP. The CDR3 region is CASAVGPKSERPDRWHSPLHF. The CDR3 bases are TGTGCTAGTGCCGTGGGACCTAAATCTGAGCGTCCCGACAGGTGGCATTCACCCCTCCACTTT.

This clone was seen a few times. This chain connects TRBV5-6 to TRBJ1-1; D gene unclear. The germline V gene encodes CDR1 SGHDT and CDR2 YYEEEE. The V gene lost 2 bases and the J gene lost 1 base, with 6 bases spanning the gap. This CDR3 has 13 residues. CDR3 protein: CASSFRGNTEAFF. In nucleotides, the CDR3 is TGTGCCAGCAGCTTTCGCGGGAACACTGAAGCTTTCTTT.

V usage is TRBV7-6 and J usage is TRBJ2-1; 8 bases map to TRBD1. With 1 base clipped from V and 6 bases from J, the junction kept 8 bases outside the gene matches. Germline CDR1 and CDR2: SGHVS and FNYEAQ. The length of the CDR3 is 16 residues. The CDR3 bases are TGTGCCAGCAGCTTAGAACCCGGACAGGGCTTCAATGAGCAGTTCTTC. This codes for CASSLEPGQGFNEQFF.

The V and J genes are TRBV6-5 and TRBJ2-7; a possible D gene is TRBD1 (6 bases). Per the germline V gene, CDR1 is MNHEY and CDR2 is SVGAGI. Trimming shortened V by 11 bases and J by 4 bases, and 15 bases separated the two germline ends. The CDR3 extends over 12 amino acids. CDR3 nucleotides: TGTGCCGCCAGGGGTCCGACTTACGAGCAGTACTTC. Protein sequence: CAARGPTYEQYF.

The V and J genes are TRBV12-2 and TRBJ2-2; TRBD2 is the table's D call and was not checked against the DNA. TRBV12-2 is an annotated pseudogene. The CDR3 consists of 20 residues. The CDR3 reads CASRLGGGLAGEGNTGELFF. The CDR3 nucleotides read TGTGCAAGTCGCTTAGGGGGAGGGCTAGCGGGAGAAGGGAACACCGGGGAGCTGTTTTTT.

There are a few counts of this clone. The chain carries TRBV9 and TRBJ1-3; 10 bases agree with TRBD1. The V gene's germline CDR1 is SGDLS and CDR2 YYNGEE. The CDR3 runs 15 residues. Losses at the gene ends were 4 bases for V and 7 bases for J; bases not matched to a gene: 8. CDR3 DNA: TGTGCCAGCAGCATAGGGGGACAGGGGATGAACACCATATATTTT. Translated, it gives CASSIGGQGMNTIYF. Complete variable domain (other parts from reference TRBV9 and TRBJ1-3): DSGVTQTPKHLITATGQRVTLRCSPRSGDLSVYWYQQSLDQGLQFLIQYYNGEERAKGNILERFSAQQFPDLHSELNLSSLELGDSALYFCASSIGGQGMNTIYFGEGSWLTVV.

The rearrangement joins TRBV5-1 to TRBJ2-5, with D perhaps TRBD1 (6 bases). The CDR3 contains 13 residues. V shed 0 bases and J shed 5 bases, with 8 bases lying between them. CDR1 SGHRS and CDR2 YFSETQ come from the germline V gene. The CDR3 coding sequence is TGCGCCAGCAGCTTGGACAGGGCTGAGACCCAGTACTTC. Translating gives CASSLDRAETQYF.

Here the CDR3 reads CASSQLAPGEQFF. In DNA form, the CDR3 reads TGCGCCAGCAGCCAACTCGCTCCGGGTGAGCAGTTCTTC. The chain joins TRBV4-3 to TRBJ2-1; D unclear. The V end lost 2 bases, the J end lost 9 bases, and 11 bases lay between the germline ends. Looked up from germline, CDR1 is LGHNA and CDR2 is YSLEER. The length of the CDR3 is 13 residues.

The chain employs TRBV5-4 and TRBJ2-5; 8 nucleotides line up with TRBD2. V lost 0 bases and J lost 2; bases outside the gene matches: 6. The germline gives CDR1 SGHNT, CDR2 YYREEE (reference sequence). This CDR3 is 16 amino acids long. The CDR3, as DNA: TGTGCCAGCAGCTTGGCCGTTTCGGGAGGGCAAGAGACCCAGTACTTC. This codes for CASSLAVSGGQETQYF.

The CDR3 here is CASTGRGNSPLHF. Written as DNA, the CDR3 is TGTGCCAGCACCGGCAGGGGAAATTCACCCCTCCACTTT. This rearrangement joins TRBV11-2 to TRBJ1-6; tentative D call: TRBD1 (6 bases). V lost 7 bases and J lost 7, with 11 bases in between. Germline values: CDR1 SGHAT, CDR2 FQNNGV. The CDR3 spans 13 residues.

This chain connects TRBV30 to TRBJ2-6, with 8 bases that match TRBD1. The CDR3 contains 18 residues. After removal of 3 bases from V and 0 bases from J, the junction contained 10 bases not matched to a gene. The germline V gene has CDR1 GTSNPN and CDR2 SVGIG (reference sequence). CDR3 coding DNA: TGTGCCTGGAGACCGACAGGCAGGGGGCTCTCTGGGGCCAACGTCCTGACTTTC. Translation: CAWRPTGRGLSGANVLTF. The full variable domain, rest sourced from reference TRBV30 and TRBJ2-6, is SQTIHQWPATLVQPVGSPLSLECTVEGTSNPNLYWYRQAAGRGLQLLFYSVGIGQISSEVPQNLSASRPQDRQFILSSKKLLLSDSGFYLCAWRPTGRGLSGANVLTFGAGSRLTVL.

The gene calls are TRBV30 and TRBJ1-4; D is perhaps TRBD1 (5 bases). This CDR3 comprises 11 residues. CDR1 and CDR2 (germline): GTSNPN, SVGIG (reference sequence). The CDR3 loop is CVGGTNEKLFF. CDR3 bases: TGTGTGGGGGGTACTAATGAAAAACTGTTTTTT.

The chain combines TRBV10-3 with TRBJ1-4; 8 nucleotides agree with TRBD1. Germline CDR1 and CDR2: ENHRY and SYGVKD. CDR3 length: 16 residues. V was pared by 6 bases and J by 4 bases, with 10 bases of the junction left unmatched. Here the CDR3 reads CAISPGQGVGNEKLFF. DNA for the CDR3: TGTGCCATCAGCCCTGGACAGGGCGTAGGTAATGAAAAACTGTTTTTT.

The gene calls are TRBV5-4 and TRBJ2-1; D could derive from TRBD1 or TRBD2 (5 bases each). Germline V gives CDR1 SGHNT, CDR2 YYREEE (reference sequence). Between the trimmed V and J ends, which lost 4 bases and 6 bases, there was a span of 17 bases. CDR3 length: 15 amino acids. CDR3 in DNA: TGTGCCAGCAGCATTGGGGGTTCGGGGATCAATGAGCAGTTCTTC. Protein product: CASSIGGSGINEQFF.

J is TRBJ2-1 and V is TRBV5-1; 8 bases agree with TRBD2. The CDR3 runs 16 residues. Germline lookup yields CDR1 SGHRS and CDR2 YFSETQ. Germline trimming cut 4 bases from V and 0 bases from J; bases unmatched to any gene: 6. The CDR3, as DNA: TGCGCCAGCAGCCCGGGGGGGGCAAGCTCCTACAATGAGCAGTTCTTC. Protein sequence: CASSPGGASSYNEQFF.

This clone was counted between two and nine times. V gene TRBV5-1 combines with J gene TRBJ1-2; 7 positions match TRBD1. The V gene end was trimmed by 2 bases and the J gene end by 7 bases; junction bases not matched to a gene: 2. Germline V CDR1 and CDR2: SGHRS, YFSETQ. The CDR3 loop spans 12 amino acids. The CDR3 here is CASSLDRAGYTF. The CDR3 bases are TGCGCCAGCAGCTTAGACAGGGCTGGCTACACCTTC.

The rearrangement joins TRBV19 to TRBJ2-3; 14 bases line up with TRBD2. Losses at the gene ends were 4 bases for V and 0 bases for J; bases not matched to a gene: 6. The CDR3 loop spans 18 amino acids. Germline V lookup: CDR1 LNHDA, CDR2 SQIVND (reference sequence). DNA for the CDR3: TGTGCCAGTAGTACCGGGACTAGCGGGGGAACTAGCACAGATACGCAGTATTTT. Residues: CASSTGTSGGTSTDTQYF.

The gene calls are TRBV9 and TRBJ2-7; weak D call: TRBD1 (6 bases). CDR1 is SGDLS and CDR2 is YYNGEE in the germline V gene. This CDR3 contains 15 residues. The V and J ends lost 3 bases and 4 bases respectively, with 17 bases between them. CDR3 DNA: TGTGCCAGCAGCGAGGCCACAGGGAAGCAATACGAGCAGTACTTC. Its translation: CASSEATGKQYEQYF. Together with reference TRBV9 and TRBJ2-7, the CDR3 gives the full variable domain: DSGVTQTPKHLITATGQRVTLRCSPRSGDLSVYWYQQSLDQGLQFLIQYYNGEERAKGNILERFSAQQFPDLHSELNLSSLELGDSALYFCASSEATGKQYEQYFGPGTRLTVT.

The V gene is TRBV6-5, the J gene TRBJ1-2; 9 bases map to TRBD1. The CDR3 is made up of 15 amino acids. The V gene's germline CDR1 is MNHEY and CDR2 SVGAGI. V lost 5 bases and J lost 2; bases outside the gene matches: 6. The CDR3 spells CASSVSGTGNYGYTF. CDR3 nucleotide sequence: TGTGCCAGCAGTGTTTCCGGGACAGGGAACTATGGCTACACCTTC.

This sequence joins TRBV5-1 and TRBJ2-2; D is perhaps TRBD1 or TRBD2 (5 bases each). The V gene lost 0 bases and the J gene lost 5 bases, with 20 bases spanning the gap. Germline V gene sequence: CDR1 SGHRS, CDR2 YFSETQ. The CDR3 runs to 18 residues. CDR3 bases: TGCGCCAGCAGCTTGGAGGTGTTGGGGGATACGATAACCGGGGAGCTGTTTTTT. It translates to CASSLEVLGDTITGELFF. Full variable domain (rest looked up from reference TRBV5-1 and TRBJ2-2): KAGVTQTPRYLIKTRGQQVTLSCSPISGHRSVSWYQQTPGQGLQFLFEYFSETQRNKGNFPGRFSGRQFSNSRSEMNVSTLELGDSALYLCASSLEVLGDTITGELFFGEGSRLTVL.